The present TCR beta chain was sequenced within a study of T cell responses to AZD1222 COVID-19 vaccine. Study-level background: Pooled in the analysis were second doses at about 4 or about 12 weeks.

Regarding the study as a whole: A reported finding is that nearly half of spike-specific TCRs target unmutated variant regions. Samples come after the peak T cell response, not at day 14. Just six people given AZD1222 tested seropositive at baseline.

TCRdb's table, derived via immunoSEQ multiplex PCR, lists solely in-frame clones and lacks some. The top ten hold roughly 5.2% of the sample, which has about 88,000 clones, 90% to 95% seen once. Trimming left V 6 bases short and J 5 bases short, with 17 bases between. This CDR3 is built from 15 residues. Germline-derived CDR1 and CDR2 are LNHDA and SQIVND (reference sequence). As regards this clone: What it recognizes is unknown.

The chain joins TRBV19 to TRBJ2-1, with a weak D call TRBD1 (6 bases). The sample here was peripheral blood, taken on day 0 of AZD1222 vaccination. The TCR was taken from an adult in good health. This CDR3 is CASSLQGLSNNEQFF. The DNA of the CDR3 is TGTGCCAGTAGCCTCCAGGGGCTATCGAACAATGAGCAGTTCTTC.